This T cell receptor (beta chain) was retrieved from a study of early T cells in non-severe SARS-CoV-2 infection. In the study overall: Unsorted whole blood bulk RNA was sequenced, with unpaired chains.

Separate cDNA molecules each had unique molecular identifiers attached to them. TCRdb analysed the 5' RACE reads with MiXCR anew, one entry per CDR3 protein. The sample has 65,000 to 70,000 distinct CDR3 sequences, more than 9% seen once. Study results and caveats: VDJdb matches were skewed toward anti-spike CD8 T cell responses.

The sample holds many counts of this clonotype. The target antigen is unknown. V was clipped by 1 base and J by 5 bases; unmatched bases: 7. This CDR3 spans 17 amino acids. Germline V gene lookup returns CDR1 SEHNR and CDR2 FQNEAQ (reference sequence). The sample consisted of whole blood. The V gene is TRBV7-9, the J gene TRBJ1-6; 8 bases map to TRBD1. The receptor's source is an adult who was a healthcare worker with PCR-confirmed SARS-CoV-2 infection or an uninfected control (not recorded which). CDR3 loop: CASSLGGQVGNNSPLHF. DNA for the CDR3: TGTGCCAGCAGCTTAGGGGGACAGGTTGGGAATAATTCACCCCTCCACTTT.